This TCR beta chain appears in the sequencing data of a study of control samples from healthy donors and cancer patients. Using immunoSEQ multiplex PCR, the repertoire was profiled, and TCRdb retains in-frame clones only, with some absent. The sample yields around 130,000 clones, approximately 88% seen once. The germline V gene has CDR1 KGHSH and CDR2 LQKENI. V was trimmed by 2 bases and J by 1 base, leaving 9 bases between them. This CDR3 is built from 15 residues. Source material: blood. The sequence came from a man in his fifties or sixties in good health. The chain uses TRBV18 and TRBJ1-5; D is perhaps TRBD1 (5 bases). The CDR3 nucleotides are TGTGCCAGCTCACCAAGGGGCGGGAGCAATCAGCCCCAGCATTTT. Translation: CASSPRGGSNQPQHF.